Below, 10 T cell receptor beta chains from the same sample are listed, as sequenced in a study of CD4 T cell repertoires in COVID-19. TCRdb keeps only in-frame clones here, not all; method: immunoSEQ multiplex PCR. The sample includes 60,000 to 90,000 clones, about four fifths of them seen just once. The sequencing used CD4+ T cells from peripheral blood, collected after recovery from COVID-19. These receptors all stem from a human donor who had COVID-19.

The genes are TRBV9 and TRBJ1-6; D gene ambiguous. Germline V gene data show CDR1 as SGDLS and CDR2 as YYNGEE. The V end was cut by 0 bases, the J end by 6 bases, with 7 bases between. The CDR3 covers 14 residues. This CDR3 is CASSVDLVNSPLHF. Here the CDR3 DNA reads TGTGCCAGCAGCGTAGACTTAGTTAATTCACCCCTCCACTTT.

V is TRBV10-2 and J is TRBJ2-7; D is unresolved. The germline V gene has CDR1 WSHSY and CDR2 SAAADI. The CDR3 length is 12 residues. Trimming cost V 3 bases and J 2 bases, with 5 bases left between them. CDR3 residues: CASSDNTYEQYF. CDR3 bases: TGCGCCAGCAGTGACAACACCTACGAGCAGTACTTC.

This clone has only a few counts. The chain employs TRBV7-8 and TRBJ2-7; the match to TRBD1 covers 9 bases. J was trimmed by 5 bases and V by 6 bases; bases with no gene match: 11. Per germline, CDR1 SGHVS and CDR2 FQNEAQ. There are 15 residues in the CDR3. The CDR3 DNA reads as TGTGCCAGCAGATACACAGGGGGCGACGGGGACGAGCAGTACTTC. As protein: CASRYTGGDGDEQYF.

The rearrangement links TRBV3-1 (or the pseudogene TRBV3-2) to TRBJ2-5; possibly TRBD1 or TRBD2 for D (5 bases each). With 1 base removed from V and 1 base from J, the gap between germline ends came to 10 bases. This CDR3 comprises 15 residues. Germline V lookup: CDR1 LGHDT, CDR2 YNNKEL (reference sequence). CDR3 region: CASSQVGAGQETQYF. DNA of the CDR3: TGTGCCAGCAGCCAAGTCGGGGCGGGCCAAGAGACCCAGTACTTC.

The chain is built from TRBV9 and TRBJ2-5, with TRBD2 matching over 9 bases. Germline CDR1 reads SGDLS; CDR2 reads YYNGEE. Trimming cost V 3 bases and J 5 bases; bases outside gene matches: 5. The CDR3 runs 14 residues. The CDR3 nucleotides are TGTGCCAGCAGCGCCGGGACTAGCCAGGAGACCCAGTACTTC. The encoded protein is CASSAGTSQETQYF.

The chain links TRBV5-1 to TRBJ2-5; 8 positions match TRBD1. The CDR3 is made up of 14 amino acids. The V and J ends lost 4 bases and 1 base, in that order; junction bases with no gene match: 3. Germline CDR1 SGHRS, CDR2 YFSETQ. DNA for the CDR3: TGCGCCAGCAGCCACGGACAGGGCCAAGAGACCCAGTACTTC. It specifies CASSHGQGQETQYF. The variable domain in full, with the rest retrieved from reference TRBV5-1 and TRBJ2-5, is KAGVTQTPRYLIKTRGQQVTLSCSPISGHRSVSWYQQTPGQGLQFLFEYFSETQRNKGNFPGRFSGRQFSNSRSEMNVSTLELGDSALYLCASSHGQGQETQYFGPGTRLLVL.

The chain is built from TRBV3-1 (or the pseudogene TRBV3-2) and TRBJ2-3; D remains ambiguous. Germline CDR1 LGHDT, CDR2 YNNKEL (reference sequence). V gave up 4 bases and J gave up 1 base, with 3 bases separating them. The CDR3 contains 12 residues. CDR3 sequence: CASSRGTDTQYF. The CDR3 DNA reads TGTGCCAGCAGCCGAGGCACAGATACGCAGTATTTT.

The CDR3 region is CASSLAGRDVGGYTF. CDR3 in DNA: TGTGCCAGCAGTTTAGCGGGACGGGACGTTGGTGGCTACACCTTC. V gene TRBV28 combines with J gene TRBJ1-2; perhaps TRBD1 as D (5 bases). The CDR3 sequence is 15 residues long. Germline V lookup: CDR1 MDHEN, CDR2 SYDVKM. V was trimmed by 2 bases and J by 7 bases, leaving 17 bases between them.

Details on this clone: At one end the junction does not follow the germline gene, possibly because of a read error. The V and J genes are TRBV6-1 and TRBJ1-2, with a tentative D call TRBD1 (5 bases). The CDR3 loop spans 11 amino acids. Germline V lookup: CDR1 MNHNS, CDR2 SASEGT. CDR3 bases: TGTGCCAGCAGTTATGCGGGCGGGGCAGACTTC. Protein: CASSYAGGADF.

V is TRBV7-6 and J is TRBJ1-5, with D unresolved. Germline assignment: CDR1 SGHVS and CDR2 FNYEAQ. Trimming took off 1 base at V and 5 bases at J, with 9 bases between the two ends. The CDR3 extends over 14 amino acids. The CDR3 region has the DNA TGTGCCAGCAGCTTAGTAGGTCGGGATCAGCCCCAGCATTTT. Residues: CASSLVGRDQPQHF.